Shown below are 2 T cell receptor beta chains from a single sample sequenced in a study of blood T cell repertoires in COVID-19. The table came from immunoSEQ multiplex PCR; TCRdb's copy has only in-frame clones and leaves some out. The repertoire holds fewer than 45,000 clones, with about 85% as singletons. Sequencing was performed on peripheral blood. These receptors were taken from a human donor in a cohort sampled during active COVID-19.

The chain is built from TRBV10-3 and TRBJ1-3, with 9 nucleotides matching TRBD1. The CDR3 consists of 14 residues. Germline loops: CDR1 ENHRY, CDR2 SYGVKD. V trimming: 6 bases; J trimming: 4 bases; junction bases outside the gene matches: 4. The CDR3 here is CAIRLGQGGNTIYF. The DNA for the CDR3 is TGTGCCATCAGGCTCGGACAGGGGGGAAACACCATATATTTT.

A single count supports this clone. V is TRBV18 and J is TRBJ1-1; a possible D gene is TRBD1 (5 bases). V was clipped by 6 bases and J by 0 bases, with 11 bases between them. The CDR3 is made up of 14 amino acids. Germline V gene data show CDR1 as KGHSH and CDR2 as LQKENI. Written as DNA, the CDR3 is TGTGCCAGCTCGCTGGACACCATGAACACTGAAGCTTTCTTT. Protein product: CASSLDTMNTEAFF.